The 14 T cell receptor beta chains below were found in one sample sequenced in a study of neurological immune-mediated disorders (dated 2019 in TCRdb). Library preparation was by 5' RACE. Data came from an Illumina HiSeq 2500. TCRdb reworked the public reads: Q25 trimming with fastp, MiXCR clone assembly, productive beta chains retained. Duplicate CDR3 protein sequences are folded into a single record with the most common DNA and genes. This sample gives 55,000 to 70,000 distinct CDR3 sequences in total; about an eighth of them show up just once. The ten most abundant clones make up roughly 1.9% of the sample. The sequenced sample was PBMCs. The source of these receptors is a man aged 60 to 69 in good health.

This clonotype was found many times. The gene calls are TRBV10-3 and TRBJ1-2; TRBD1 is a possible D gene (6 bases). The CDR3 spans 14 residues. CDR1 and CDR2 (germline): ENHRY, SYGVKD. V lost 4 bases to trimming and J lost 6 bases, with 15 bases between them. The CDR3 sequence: CAISVRGPDDGYTF. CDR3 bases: TGTGCCATCAGTGTGCGGGGGCCTGATGATGGCTACACCTTC.

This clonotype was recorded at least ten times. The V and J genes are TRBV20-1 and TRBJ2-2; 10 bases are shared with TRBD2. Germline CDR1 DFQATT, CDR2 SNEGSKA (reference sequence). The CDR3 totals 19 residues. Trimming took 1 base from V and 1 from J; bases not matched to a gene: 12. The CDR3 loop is CSARGSPSGGPKNTGELFF. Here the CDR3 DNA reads TGCAGTGCTAGAGGTTCGCCTAGCGGGGGACCAAAGAACACCGGGGAGCTGTTTTTT.

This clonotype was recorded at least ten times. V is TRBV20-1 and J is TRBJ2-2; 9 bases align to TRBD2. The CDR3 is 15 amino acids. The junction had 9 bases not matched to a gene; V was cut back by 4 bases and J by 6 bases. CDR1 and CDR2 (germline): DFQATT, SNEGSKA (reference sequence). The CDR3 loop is CSAKGSGGYAGELFF. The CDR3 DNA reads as TGCAGTGCTAAAGGGAGCGGGGGGTATGCCGGGGAGCTGTTTTTT.

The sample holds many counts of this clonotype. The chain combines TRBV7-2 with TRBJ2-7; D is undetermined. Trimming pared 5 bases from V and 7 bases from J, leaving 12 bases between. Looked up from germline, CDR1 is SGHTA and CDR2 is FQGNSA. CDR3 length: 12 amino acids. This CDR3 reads CASSTTAREQYF. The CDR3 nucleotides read TGTGCCAGCAGCACGACTGCTAGAGAGCAGTACTTC.

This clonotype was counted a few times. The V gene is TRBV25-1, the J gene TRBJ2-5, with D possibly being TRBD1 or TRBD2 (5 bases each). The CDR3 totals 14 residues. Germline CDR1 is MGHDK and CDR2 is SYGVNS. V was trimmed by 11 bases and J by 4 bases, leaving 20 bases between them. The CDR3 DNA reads TGTGCCGCGCAGGCTGGACCCGGGACAGAGACCCAGTACTTC. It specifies CAAQAGPGTETQYF. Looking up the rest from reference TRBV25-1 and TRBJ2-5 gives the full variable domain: EADIYQTPRYLVIGTGKKITLECSQTMGHDKMYWYQQDPGMELHLIHYSYGVNSTEKGDLSSESTVSRIRTEHFPLTLESARPSHTSQYLCAAQAGPGTETQYFGPGTRLLVL.

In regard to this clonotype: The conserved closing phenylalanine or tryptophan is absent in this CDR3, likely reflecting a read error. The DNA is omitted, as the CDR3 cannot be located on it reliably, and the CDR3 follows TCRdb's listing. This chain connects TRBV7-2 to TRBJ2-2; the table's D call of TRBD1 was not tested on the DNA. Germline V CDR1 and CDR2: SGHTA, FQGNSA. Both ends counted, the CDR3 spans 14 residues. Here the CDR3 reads CASSIRQGGGEQFL.

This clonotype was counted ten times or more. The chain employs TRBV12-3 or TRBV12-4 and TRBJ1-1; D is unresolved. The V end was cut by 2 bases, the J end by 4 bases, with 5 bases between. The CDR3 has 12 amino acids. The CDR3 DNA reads TGTGCCAGCAGTTTAAGCGTCACTGAAGCTTTCTTT. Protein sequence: CASSLSVTEAFF.

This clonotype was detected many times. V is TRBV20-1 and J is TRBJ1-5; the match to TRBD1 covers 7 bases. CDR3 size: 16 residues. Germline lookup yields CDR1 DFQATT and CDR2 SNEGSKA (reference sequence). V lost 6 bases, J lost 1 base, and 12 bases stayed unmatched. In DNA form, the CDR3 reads TGCAGTGCGACCAAGCCGACAGGGATCAGCAATCAGCCCCAGCATTTT. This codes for CSATKPTGISNQPQHF.

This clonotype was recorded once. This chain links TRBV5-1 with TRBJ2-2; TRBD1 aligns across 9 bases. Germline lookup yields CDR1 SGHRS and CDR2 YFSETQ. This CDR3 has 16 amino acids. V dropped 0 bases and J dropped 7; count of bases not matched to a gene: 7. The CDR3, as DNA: TGCGCCAGCAGCTTGGAAGGGACAGGGATTGTCGGGGAGCTGTTTTTT. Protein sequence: CASSLEGTGIVGELFF.

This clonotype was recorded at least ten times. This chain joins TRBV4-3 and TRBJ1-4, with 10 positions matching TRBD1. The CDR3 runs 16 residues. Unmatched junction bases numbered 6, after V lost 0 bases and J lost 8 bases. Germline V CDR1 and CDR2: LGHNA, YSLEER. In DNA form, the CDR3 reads TGCGCCAGCAGCCAAGATGGGGACAGGGGAGAAGAAAAACTGTTTTTT. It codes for CASSQDGDRGEEKLFF.

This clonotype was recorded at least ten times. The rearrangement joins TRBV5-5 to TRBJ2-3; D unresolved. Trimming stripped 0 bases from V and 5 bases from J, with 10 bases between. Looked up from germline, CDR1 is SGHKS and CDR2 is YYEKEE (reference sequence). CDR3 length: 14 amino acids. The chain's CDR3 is CASSLGQARDTQYF. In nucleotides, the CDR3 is TGTGCCAGCAGCTTGGGGCAGGCCAGAGATACGCAGTATTTT.

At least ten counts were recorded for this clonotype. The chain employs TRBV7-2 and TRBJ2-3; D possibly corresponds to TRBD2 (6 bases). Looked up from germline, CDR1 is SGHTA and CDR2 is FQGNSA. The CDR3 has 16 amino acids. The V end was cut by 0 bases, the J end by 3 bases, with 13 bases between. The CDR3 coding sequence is TGTGCCAGCAGCTTAGCGTCGGCGGGGTTTACAGATACGCAGTATTTT. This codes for CASSLASAGFTDTQYF. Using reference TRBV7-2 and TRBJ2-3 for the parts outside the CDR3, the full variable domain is GAGVSQSPSNKVTEKGKDVELRCDPISGHTALYWYRQSLGQGLEFLIYFQGNSAPDKSGLPSDRFSAERTGGSVSTLTIQRTQQEDSAVYLCASSLASAGFTDTQYFGPGTRLTVL.

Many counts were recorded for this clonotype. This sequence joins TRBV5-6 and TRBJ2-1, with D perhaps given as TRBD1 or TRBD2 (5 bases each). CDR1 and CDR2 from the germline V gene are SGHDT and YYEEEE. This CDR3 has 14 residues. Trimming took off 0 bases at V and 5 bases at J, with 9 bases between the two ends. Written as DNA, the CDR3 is TGTGCCAGCAGCTTGGGGGACGCGGACAATGAGCAGTTCTTC. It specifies CASSLGDADNEQFF.

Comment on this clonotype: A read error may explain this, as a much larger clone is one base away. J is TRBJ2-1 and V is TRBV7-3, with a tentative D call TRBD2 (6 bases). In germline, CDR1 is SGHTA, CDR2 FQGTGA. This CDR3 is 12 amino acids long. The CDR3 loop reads CASSSGSGEHFF. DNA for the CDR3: TGTGCCAGCAGCTCCGGGAGCGGTGAGCATTTCTTC.